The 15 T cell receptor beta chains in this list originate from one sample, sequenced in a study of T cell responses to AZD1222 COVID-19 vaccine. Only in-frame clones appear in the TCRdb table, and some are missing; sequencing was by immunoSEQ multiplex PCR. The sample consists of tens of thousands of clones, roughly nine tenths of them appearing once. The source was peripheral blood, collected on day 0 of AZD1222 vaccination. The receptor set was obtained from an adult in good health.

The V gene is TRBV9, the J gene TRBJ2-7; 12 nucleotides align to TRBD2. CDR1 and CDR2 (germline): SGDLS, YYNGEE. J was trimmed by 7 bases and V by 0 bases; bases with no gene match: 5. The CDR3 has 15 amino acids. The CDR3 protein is CASSVASSGGEEQYF. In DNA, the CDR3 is TGTGCCAGCAGCGTAGCGTCTAGCGGGGGGGAGGAGCAGTACTTC.

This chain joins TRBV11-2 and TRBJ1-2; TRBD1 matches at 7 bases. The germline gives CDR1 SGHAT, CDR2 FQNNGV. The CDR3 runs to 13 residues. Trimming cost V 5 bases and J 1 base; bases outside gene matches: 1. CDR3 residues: CASSRDSNYGYTF. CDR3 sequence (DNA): TGTGCCAGCAGCCGGGACAGTAACTATGGCTACACCTTC. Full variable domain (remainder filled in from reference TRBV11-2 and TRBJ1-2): EAGVAQSPRYKIIEKRQSVAFWCNPISGHATLYWYQQILGQGPKLLIQFQNNGVVDDSQLPKDRFSAERLKGVDSTLKIQPAKLEDSAVYLCASSRDSNYGYTFGSGTRLTVV.

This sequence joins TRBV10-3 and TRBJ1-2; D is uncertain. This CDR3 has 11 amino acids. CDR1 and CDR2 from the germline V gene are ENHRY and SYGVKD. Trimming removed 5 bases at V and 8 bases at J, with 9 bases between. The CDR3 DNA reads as TGTGCCATCAGTACCGGGTCCGGCTACACCTTC. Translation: CAISTGSGYTF.

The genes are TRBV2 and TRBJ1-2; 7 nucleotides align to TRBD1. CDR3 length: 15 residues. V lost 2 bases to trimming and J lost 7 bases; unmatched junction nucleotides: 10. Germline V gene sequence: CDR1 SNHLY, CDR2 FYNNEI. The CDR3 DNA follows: TGTGCCAGCAGTGAAAGGGACAGCCTCCCCCGTGGCTACACCTTC. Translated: CASSERDSLPRGYTF.

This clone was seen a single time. CDR3 DNA sequence: TGTGCCATCACCCGAACCGGGACTAAGAACGAGCAGTACTTC. Encoded protein: CAITRTGTKNEQYF. This sequence joins TRBV10-3 and TRBJ2-7; 7 bases are a match to TRBD2. The CDR3 consists of 14 residues. Losses at the gene ends were 7 bases for V and 5 bases for J; bases not matched to a gene: 11. The V gene's germline CDR1 is ENHRY and CDR2 SYGVKD.

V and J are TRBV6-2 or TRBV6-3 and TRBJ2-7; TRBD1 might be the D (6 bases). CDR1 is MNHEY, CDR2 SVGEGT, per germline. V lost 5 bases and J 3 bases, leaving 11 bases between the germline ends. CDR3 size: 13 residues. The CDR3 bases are TGTGCCAGCAGTACCCTGACAGGCTACGAGCAGTACTTC. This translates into CASSTLTGYEQYF.

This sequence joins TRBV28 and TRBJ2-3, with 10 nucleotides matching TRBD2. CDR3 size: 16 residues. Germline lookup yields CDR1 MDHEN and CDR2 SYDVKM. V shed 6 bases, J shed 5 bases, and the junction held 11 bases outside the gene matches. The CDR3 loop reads CASSLPLAGAGDTQYF. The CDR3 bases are TGTGCCAGCAGCTTACCCCTAGCGGGAGCTGGAGATACGCAGTATTTT.

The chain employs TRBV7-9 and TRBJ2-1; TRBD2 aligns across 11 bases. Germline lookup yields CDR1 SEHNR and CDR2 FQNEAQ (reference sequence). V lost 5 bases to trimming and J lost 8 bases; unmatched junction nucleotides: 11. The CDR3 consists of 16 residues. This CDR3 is CASSKGATSGVYEQFF. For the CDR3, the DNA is TGTGCCAGCAGCAAAGGGGCGACTAGCGGGGTATATGAGCAGTTCTTC. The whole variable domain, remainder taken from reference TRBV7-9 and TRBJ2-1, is DTGVSQNPRHKITKRGQNVTFRCDPISEHNRLYWYRQTLGQGPEFLTYFQNEAQLEKSRLLSDRFSAERPKGSFSTLEIQRTEQGDSAMYLCASSKGATSGVYEQFFGPGTRLTVL.

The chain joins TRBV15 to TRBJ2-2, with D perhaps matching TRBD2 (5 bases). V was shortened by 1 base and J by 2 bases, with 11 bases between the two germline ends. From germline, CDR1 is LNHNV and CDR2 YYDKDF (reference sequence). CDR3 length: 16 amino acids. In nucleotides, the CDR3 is TGTGCCACCAGCAGAGTGGCGCGGGTAAACACCGGGGAGCTGTTTTTT. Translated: CATSRVARVNTGELFF.

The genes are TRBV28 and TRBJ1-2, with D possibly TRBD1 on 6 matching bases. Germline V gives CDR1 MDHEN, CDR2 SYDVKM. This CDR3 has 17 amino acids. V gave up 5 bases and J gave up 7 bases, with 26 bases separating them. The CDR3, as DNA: TGTGCCAGCAGTGGGCCCATGGGGGCGCGGTGGCCTCGTGGCTACACCTTC. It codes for CASSGPMGARWPRGYTF.

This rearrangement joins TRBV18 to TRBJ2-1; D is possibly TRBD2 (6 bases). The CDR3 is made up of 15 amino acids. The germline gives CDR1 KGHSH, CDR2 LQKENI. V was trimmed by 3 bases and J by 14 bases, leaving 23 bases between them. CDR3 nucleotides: TGTGCCAGCTCACCGATGCAGGGACTTCGGAAAGGGGAGTTCTTC. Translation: CASSPMQGLRKGEFF.

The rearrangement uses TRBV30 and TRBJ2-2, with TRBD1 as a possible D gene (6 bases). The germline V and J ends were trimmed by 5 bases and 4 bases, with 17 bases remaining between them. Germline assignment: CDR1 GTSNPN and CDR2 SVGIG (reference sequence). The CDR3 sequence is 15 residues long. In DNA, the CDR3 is TGTGCCTGGTATCCGGGACATAGTAGCACCGGGGAGCTGTTTTTT. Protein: CAWYPGHSSTGELFF.

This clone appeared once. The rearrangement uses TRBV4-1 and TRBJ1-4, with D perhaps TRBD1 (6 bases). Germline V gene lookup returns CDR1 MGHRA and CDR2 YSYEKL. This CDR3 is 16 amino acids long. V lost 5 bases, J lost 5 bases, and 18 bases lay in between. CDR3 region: CASSVNPGARNEKLFF. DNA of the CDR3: TGCGCCAGCAGCGTTAACCCAGGGGCTAGGAATGAAAAACTGTTTTTT.

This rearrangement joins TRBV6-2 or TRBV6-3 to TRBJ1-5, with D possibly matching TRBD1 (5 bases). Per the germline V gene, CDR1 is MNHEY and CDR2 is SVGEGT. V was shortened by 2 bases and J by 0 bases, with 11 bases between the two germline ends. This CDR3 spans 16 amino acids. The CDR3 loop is CASSYSGGHSNQPQHF. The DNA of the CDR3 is TGTGCCAGCAGTTACAGCGGCGGACATAGCAATCAGCCCCAGCATTTT.

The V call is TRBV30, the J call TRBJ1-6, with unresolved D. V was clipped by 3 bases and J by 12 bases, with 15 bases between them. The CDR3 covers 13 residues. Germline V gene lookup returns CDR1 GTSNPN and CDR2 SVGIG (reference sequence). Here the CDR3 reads CAWRSAQRKPLHF. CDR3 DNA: TGTGCCTGGAGGTCTGCCCAGCGGAAACCCCTCCACTTT.